The sequence of this T cell receptor (beta chain) was determined in a study of cytomegalovirus exposure and HLA in healthy donors. In the study overall: Falling in the Caucasian-associated ancestry cluster were approximately 84% of under 450 genotyped donors.

Trimming pared 5 bases from V and 3 bases from J, leaving 17 bases between. Germline values: CDR1 MNHEY, CDR2 SVGAGI. The length of the CDR3 is 15 residues. The PCR made use of 60 Vbeta and 13 Jbeta primers. Method: immunoSEQ multiplex PCR; TCRdb's copy keeps in-frame clones and lacks some. The sample shows roughly 130,000 clones, approximately 67% of them seen only once. Among the donors, all were healthy bone marrow donors. This chain uses TRBV6-5 with TRBJ2-7; D is undetermined. Sequencing input: PBMCs. This TCR derives from a woman aged 55 to 70 in good health and CMV-seronegative. The CDR3 nucleotides read TGTGCCAGCAGTCCCCAAACTCGTTTCCGCTACGAGCAGTACTTC. It translates to CASSPQTRFRYEQYF.